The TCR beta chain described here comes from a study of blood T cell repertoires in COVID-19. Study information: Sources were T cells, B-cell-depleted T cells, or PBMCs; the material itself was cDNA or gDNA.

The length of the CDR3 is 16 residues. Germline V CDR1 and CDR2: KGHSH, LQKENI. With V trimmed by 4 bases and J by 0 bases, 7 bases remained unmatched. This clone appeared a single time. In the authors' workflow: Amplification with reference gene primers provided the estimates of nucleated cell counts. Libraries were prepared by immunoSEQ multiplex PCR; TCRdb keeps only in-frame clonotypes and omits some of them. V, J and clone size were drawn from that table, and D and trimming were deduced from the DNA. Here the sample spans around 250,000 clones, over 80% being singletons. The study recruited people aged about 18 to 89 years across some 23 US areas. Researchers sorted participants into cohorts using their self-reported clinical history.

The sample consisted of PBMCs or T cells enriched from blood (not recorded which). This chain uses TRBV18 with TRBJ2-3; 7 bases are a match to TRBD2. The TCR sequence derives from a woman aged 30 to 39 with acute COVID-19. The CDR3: CASSLDYGGSTDTQYF. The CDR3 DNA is TGTGCCAGCTCACTTGATTACGGGGGGAGCACAGATACGCAGTATTTT.